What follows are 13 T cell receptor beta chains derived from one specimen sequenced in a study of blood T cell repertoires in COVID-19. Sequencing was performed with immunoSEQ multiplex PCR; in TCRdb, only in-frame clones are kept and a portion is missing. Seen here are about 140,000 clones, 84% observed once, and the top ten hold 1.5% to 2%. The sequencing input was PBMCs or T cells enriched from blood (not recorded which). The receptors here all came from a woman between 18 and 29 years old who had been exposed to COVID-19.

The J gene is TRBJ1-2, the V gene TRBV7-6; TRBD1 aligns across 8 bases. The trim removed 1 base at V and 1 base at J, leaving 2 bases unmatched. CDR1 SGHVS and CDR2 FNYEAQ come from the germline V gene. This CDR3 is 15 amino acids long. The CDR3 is CASSLDTGGNYGYTF. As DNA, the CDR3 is TGTGCCAGCAGCTTAGATACAGGGGGTAACTATGGCTACACCTTC.

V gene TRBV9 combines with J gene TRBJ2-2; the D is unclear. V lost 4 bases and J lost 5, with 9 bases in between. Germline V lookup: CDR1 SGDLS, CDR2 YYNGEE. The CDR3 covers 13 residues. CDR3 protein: CASSPPRTGELFF. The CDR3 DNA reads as TGTGCCAGCAGCCCCCCGCGGACCGGGGAGCTGTTTTTT.

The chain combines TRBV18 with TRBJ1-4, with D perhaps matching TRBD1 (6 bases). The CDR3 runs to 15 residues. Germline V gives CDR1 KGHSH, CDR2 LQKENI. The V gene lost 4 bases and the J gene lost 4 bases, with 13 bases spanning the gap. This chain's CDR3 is CASSHNRDNNEKLFF. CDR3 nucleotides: TGTGCCAGCTCACACAACCGGGACAATAATGAAAAACTGTTTTTT.

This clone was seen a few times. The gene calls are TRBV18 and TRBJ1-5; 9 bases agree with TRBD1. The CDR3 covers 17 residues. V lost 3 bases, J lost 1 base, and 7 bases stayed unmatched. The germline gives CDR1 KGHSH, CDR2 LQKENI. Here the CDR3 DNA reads TGTGCCAGCTCACCGAAGACAGGGGGAGGGAGCAATCAGCCCCAGCATTTT. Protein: CASSPKTGGGSNQPQHF.

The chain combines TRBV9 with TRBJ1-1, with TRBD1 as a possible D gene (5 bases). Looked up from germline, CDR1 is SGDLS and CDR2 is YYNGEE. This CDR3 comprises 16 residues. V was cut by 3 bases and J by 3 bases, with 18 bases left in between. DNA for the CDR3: TGTGCCAGCAGCGCACTCCGGTGGCAGGGCGACACTGAAGCTTTCTTT. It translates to CASSALRWQGDTEAFF.

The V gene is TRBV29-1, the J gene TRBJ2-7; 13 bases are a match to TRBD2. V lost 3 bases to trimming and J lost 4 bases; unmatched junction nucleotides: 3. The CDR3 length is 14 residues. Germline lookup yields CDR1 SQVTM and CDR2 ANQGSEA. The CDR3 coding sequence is TGCAGCGTTGAGGGGACTAGCGGGAAGTACGAGCAGTACTTC. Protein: CSVEGTSGKYEQYF.

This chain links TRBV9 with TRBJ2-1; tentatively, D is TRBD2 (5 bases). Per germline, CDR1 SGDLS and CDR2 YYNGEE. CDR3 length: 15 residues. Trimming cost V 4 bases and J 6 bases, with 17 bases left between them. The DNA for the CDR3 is TGTGCCAGCAGCTTCCGGGCTAAAGGGAGCAATGAGCAGTTCTTC. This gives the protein CASSFRAKGSNEQFF.

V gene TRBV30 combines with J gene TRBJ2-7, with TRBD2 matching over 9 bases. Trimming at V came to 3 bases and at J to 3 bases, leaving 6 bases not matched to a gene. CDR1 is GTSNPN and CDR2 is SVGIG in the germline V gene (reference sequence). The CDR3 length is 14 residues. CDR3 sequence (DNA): TGTGCCTGGAGGGACCTAGCGGGAATCTACGAGCAGTACTTC. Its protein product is CAWRDLAGIYEQYF.

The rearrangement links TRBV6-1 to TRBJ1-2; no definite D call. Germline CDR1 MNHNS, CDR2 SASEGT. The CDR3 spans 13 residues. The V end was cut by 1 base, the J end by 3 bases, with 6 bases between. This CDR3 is CASSEDSYYGYTF. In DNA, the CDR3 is TGTGCCAGCAGTGAAGACAGCTACTATGGCTACACCTTC.

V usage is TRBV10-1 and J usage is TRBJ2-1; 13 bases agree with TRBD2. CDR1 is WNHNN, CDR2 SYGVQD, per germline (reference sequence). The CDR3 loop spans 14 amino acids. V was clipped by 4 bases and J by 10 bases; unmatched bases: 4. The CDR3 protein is CASSGTSGRAEQFF. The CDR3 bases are TGCGCCAGCAGTGGTACTAGCGGGAGGGCCGAGCAGTTCTTC.

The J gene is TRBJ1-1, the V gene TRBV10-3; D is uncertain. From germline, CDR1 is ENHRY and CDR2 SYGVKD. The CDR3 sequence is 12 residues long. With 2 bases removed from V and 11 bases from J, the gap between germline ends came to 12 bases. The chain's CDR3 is CAISEGLPGAFF. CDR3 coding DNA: TGTGCCATCAGTGAGGGACTCCCGGGGGCTTTCTTT.

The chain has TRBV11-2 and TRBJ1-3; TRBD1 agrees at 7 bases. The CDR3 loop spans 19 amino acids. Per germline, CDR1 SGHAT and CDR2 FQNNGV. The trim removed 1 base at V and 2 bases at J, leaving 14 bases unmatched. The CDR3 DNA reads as TGTGCCAGCAGCTTAGGTCCTCAGACAGGGTCCATAGCTGGAAACACCATATATTTT. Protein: CASSLGPQTGSIAGNTIYF.

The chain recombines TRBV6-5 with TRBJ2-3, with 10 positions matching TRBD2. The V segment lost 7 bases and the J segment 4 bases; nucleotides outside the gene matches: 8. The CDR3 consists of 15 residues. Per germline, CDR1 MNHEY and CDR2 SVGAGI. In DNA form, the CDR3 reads TGTGCCAGCACCGACGGACTAGCGGAACCAGATACGCAGTATTTT. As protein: CASTDGLAEPDTQYF.